A single sample is the source of the 17 T cell receptor beta chains below, sequenced in a study of cytomegalovirus exposure and HLA in healthy donors. Measured with immunoSEQ multiplex PCR; TCRdb has only the in-frame clones, and not every one. The sample contains fewer than 120,000 clones, around nine tenths of which appear only once. Sequencing used PBMCs. The receptors were sampled from a woman aged 30 to 39 in good health and CMV-seropositive.

The chain recombines TRBV7-2 with TRBJ2-2; maybe TRBD2 (6 bases). V lost 1 base and J lost 7, with 10 bases in between. This CDR3 is built from 14 residues. From germline, CDR1 is SGHTA and CDR2 FQGNSA. Here the CDR3 DNA reads TGTGCCAGCAGCTTAGAACTAGCTGTCGGGGAGCTGTTTTTT. Its protein is CASSLELAVGELFF.

The chain recombines TRBV9 with TRBJ2-2; 9 nucleotides line up with TRBD2. V lost 0 bases to trimming and J lost 5 bases; unmatched junction nucleotides: 5. This CDR3 comprises 16 residues. In germline, CDR1 is SGDLS, CDR2 YYNGEE. CDR3 amino acids: CASSVGLAALTGELFF. CDR3 bases: TGTGCCAGCAGCGTAGGACTAGCGGCCCTAACCGGGGAGCTGTTTTTT. Full variable domain (missing parts from reference TRBV9 and TRBJ2-2): DSGVTQTPKHLITATGQRVTLRCSPRSGDLSVYWYQQSLDQGLQFLIQYYNGEERAKGNILERFSAQQFPDLHSELNLSSLELGDSALYFCASSVGLAALTGELFFGEGSRLTVL.

This chain joins TRBV5-1 and TRBJ1-4, with a possible D match to TRBD1 (5 bases). Trimming took off 5 bases at V and 7 bases at J, with 12 bases between the two ends. The CDR3 is 13 residues long. CDR1 and CDR2 (germline): SGHRS, YFSETQ. The CDR3: CASSLGGSEKLFF. DNA for the CDR3: TGCGCCAGCAGTCTGGGGGGGTCTGAAAAACTGTTTTTT.

This clone was recorded only once. This chain links TRBV18 with TRBJ1-1, with 7 bases matching TRBD1. CDR1 KGHSH and CDR2 LQKENI come from the germline V gene. The CDR3 length is 14 residues. The ends lost 2 bases at V and 1 base at J; junction bases unmatched: 1. The CDR3 DNA is TGTGCCAGCTCACCAGGGGACAGGAACACTGAAGCTTTCTTT. Translating it yields CASSPGDRNTEAFF.

The genes are TRBV4-1 and TRBJ2-7, with 9 positions matching TRBD1. Trimming cost V 2 bases and J 9 bases; bases outside gene matches: 14. The CDR3 is 16 amino acids. The V gene's germline CDR1 is MGHRA and CDR2 YSYEKL. The CDR3: CASSQPPGQGFLAQYF. CDR3 DNA: TGCGCCAGCAGCCAACCCCCGGGACAGGGCTTCCTTGCGCAGTACTTC.

The V call is TRBV29-1, the J call TRBJ2-1, with D perhaps matching TRBD1 (5 bases). Trimming shortened V by 7 bases and J by 4 bases, and 11 bases separated the two germline ends. This CDR3 is built from 12 residues. Germline V gene data show CDR1 as SQVTM and CDR2 as ANQGSEA. The CDR3 DNA follows: TGCAGCGCTACGACAGATTACAATGAGCAGTTCTTC. It translates to CSATTDYNEQFF.

This chain joins TRBV6-6 and TRBJ2-5, with D perhaps matching TRBD2 (6 bases). Germline lookup yields CDR1 MNHNY and CDR2 SVGAGI (reference sequence). The V and J ends lost 0 bases and 5 bases respectively, with 10 bases between them. The CDR3 sequence is 14 residues long. CDR3 nucleotides: TGTGCCAGCAGTTACTCCGGGGGAGACGAGACCCAGTACTTC. It specifies CASSYSGGDETQYF.

CDR3 region: CASSPLVASGDNEQFF. The CDR3 DNA reads as TGTGCCAGCTCACCACTGGTGGCTAGCGGGGACAATGAGCAGTTCTTC. V usage is TRBV18 and J usage is TRBJ2-1; 9 nucleotides align to TRBD2. V lost 1 base, J lost 5 bases, and 6 bases stayed unmatched. In germline, CDR1 is KGHSH, CDR2 LQKENI. The CDR3 totals 16 residues.

V is TRBV6-5 and J is TRBJ1-1; weak D call: TRBD1 (5 bases). Trimming removed 7 bases at V and 3 bases at J, with 15 bases between. CDR3 size: 14 residues. Looked up from germline, CDR1 is MNHEY and CDR2 is SVGAGI. This CDR3 is CASTPGMRHTEAFF. The CDR3 region has the DNA TGTGCCAGCACCCCAGGGATGCGCCACACTGAAGCTTTCTTT.

This clone came up once. The V and J genes are TRBV7-9 and TRBJ2-1; TRBD2 is a possible D gene (7 bases). V lost 2 bases to trimming and J lost 5 bases, with 13 bases between them. Germline V lookup: CDR1 SEHNR, CDR2 FQNEAQ (reference sequence). This CDR3 comprises 15 residues. CDR3 sequence (DNA): TGTGCCAGCAGCTTATTGGCGGGGGCCCACAATGAGCAGTTCTTC. This translates into CASSLLAGAHNEQFF.

The chain links TRBV4-1 to TRBJ1-1; D uncertain. V was shortened by 1 base and J by 4 bases, with 13 bases between the two germline ends. This CDR3 contains 15 residues. Per germline, CDR1 MGHRA and CDR2 YSYEKL. The CDR3 region is CASSQGSGSRTEAFF. CDR3 sequence (DNA): TGCGCCAGCAGCCAAGGCTCGGGGTCTCGCACTGAAGCTTTCTTT.

V usage is TRBV2 and J usage is TRBJ1-2, with a tentative D call TRBD1 (6 bases). The CDR3 spans 14 residues. V lost 5 bases, J lost 7 bases, and 17 bases lay in between. The germline gives CDR1 SNHLY, CDR2 FYNNEI. CDR3 DNA sequence: TGTGCCAGCAGTCTGAACGGGGGGCATGGTGGCTACACCTTC. Amino acids: CASSLNGGHGGYTF.

V gene TRBV11-2 combines with J gene TRBJ2-1, with 9 bases that match TRBD2. The V segment lost 4 bases and the J segment 9 bases; nucleotides outside the gene matches: 10. The CDR3 totals 15 residues. Germline assignment: CDR1 SGHAT and CDR2 FQNNGV. The CDR3 spells CASSSGTSQLGEQFF. CDR3 DNA: TGTGCCAGCAGCTCCGGGACTAGCCAATTAGGTGAGCAGTTCTTC.

The V gene is TRBV6-6, the J gene TRBJ1-1; D ambiguous. CDR3 size: 13 residues. Germline V gene lookup returns CDR1 MNHNY and CDR2 SVGAGI (reference sequence). Between the trimmed V and J ends, which lost 5 bases and 0 bases, there was a span of 7 bases. The CDR3 DNA reads as TGTGCCAGCAGTAACTACATGAACACTGAAGCTTTCTTT. It codes for CASSNYMNTEAFF.

The chain combines TRBV13 with TRBJ2-4; 9 bases match TRBD1. Germline V gives CDR1 PRHDT, CDR2 FYEKMQ (reference sequence). The CDR3 is made up of 17 amino acids. The J segment lost 3 bases and the V segment lost 0 bases, leaving 6 bases of the junction unmatched. CDR3 sequence (DNA): TGTGCCAGCAGCTTAGGCCGGACAGGGGACGACAAAAACATTCAGTACTTC. Translated: CASSLGRTGDDKNIQYF.

The chain is built from TRBV2 and TRBJ1-1; D perhaps matches TRBD1 (5 bases). Trimming stripped 6 bases from V and 4 bases from J, with 12 bases between. This CDR3 has 13 amino acids. Germline V gives CDR1 SNHLY, CDR2 FYNNEI. The CDR3 DNA reads as TGTGCCAGCAGCGCCCAGGGTTCCACTGAAGCTTTCTTT. Protein product: CASSAQGSTEAFF. The variable domain in full, completed from reference TRBV2 and TRBJ1-1, reads EPEVTQTPSHQVTQMGQEVILRCVPISNHLYFYWYRQILGQKVEFLVSFYNNEISEKSEIFDDQFSVERPDGSNFTLKIRSTKLEDSAMYFCASSAQGSTEAFFGQGTRLTVV.

The V call is TRBV5-5, the J call TRBJ1-2; 7 bases are a match to TRBD1. CDR3 length: 18 amino acids. Germline assignment: CDR1 SGHKS and CDR2 YYEKEE (reference sequence). Trimming at V came to 4 bases and at J to 3 bases, leaving 18 bases not matched to a gene. The CDR3: CASSRTHTDRVLHYGYTF. The CDR3 DNA sequence: TGTGCCAGCAGCCGAACTCATACCGACAGGGTGCTTCACTATGGCTACACCTTC.